The 28 T cell receptor beta chains in this list originate from one sample, sequenced in a study of T cell repertoires in cytomegalovirus infection. The antigens for these receptors are not known. MiXCR, run by TCRdb on the reads, gives a single entry per CDR3 protein. The data show about 85,000 distinct CDR3 sequences, about half seen once. This specimen consisted of CD8+ T cells from cultured PBMCs, obtained from culture after CMV antigen stimulation. These receptor sequences come from a human donor in good health (CMV status not recorded). Some clones in this sample may be carry-over from other donors' samples.

This sequence joins TRBV4-2 and TRBJ1-2; tentatively, D is TRBD1 (6 bases). From germline, CDR1 is LGHNA and CDR2 YNFKEQ. Trimming stripped 2 bases from V and 4 bases from J, with 11 bases between. This CDR3 contains 14 residues. The CDR3 reads CASSQIGGGYGYTF. CDR3 sequence (DNA): TGTGCCAGCAGCCAAATAGGGGGGGGCTATGGCTACACCTTC.

The chain carries TRBV7-9 and TRBJ2-7; no definite D call. The CDR3 runs 15 residues. Trimming pared 5 bases from V and 3 bases from J, leaving 17 bases between. Germline values: CDR1 SEHNR, CDR2 FQNEAQ (reference sequence). CDR3 amino acids: CASSKDPSHYYEQYF. For the CDR3, the DNA is TGTGCCAGCAGCAAGGACCCGAGTCACTACTACGAGCAGTACTTC.

This rearrangement joins TRBV7-8 to TRBJ2-5, with D perhaps matching TRBD1 (5 bases). Germline V lookup: CDR1 SGHVS, CDR2 FQNEAQ. This CDR3 region has 16 residues. Between the trimmed V and J ends, which lost 3 bases and 2 bases, there was a span of 16 bases. The DNA of the CDR3 is TGTGCCAGCAGCTTTAGGGGTATGACGCAGCAAGAGACCCAGTACTTC. This gives the protein CASSFRGMTQQETQYF.

This clonotype was detected a few times. V gene TRBV29-1 combines with J gene TRBJ2-5; 7 positions match TRBD2. Germline V gene sequence: CDR1 SQVTM, CDR2 ANQGSEA. The length of the CDR3 is 15 residues. V dropped 5 bases and J dropped 9; count of bases not matched to a gene: 18. The CDR3 reads CSVPRETRPSAAQYF. The CDR3 DNA is TGCAGCGTTCCGCGGGAGACCCGCCCCTCGGCGGCCCAGTACTTC.

This clonotype has a handful of counts. The chain combines TRBV7-2 with TRBJ2-5; TRBD1 matches 10 bases. The CDR3 has 14 residues. The trim removed 6 bases at V and 5 bases at J, leaving 6 bases unmatched. CDR1 and CDR2 (germline): SGHTA, FQGNSA. The CDR3 nucleotides are TGTGCCAGCAGACGACAGGGGGCGAGGGAGACCCAGTACTTC. As protein: CASRRQGARETQYF.

As DNA, the CDR3 is TGTGCCAGCACCAAAACCCAGGACAGGGGCAACTACGAGCAGTACTTC. Translation: CASTKTQDRGNYEQYF. This rearrangement joins TRBV28 to TRBJ2-7, with 9 nucleotides matching TRBD1. The CDR3 consists of 16 residues. Germline trimming cut 7 bases from V and 3 bases from J; bases unmatched to any gene: 13. Per germline, CDR1 MDHEN and CDR2 SYDVKM. The full variable domain, in which reference TRBV28 and TRBJ2-7 provide the parts outside the CDR3, is DVKVTQSSRYLVKRTGEKVFLECVQDMDHENMFWYRQDPGLGLRLIYFSYDVKMKEKGDIPEGYSVSREKKERFSLILESASTNQTSMYLCASTKTQDRGNYEQYFGPGTRLTVT.

The rearrangement uses TRBV4-1 and TRBJ1-2; TRBD1 aligns across 8 bases. V shed 4 bases, J shed 4 bases, and the junction held 5 bases outside the gene matches. This CDR3 has 14 amino acids. Germline-derived CDR1 and CDR2 are MGHRA and YSYEKL. CDR3 region: CASSPRTGSYGYTF. The CDR3 bases are TGCGCCAGCAGCCCACGGACAGGGTCCTATGGCTACACCTTC.

The chain uses TRBV7-6 and TRBJ2-1; 16 positions match TRBD2. The CDR3 sequence is 18 residues long. V gave up 2 bases and J gave up 8 bases; unmatched junction bases: 9. From germline, CDR1 is SGHVS and CDR2 FNYEAQ. DNA of the CDR3: TGTGCCAGCAGCTTAAACCCGCAGGGGACTAGCGGGGGGGATGAGCAGTTCTTC. Protein product: CASSLNPQGTSGGDEQFF.

The rearrangement uses TRBV7-3 and TRBJ2-3, with D possibly matching TRBD1 (5 bases). From germline, CDR1 is SGHTA and CDR2 FQGTGA. With 4 bases removed from V and 6 bases from J, the gap between germline ends came to 17 bases. The CDR3 is 15 amino acids. CDR3 DNA: TGTGCCAGCAGCTGGACATATGCGACAGCTGATACGCAGTATTTT. Its protein product is CASSWTYATADTQYF.

This sequence joins TRBV5-5 and TRBJ1-1; D ambiguous. V dropped 1 base and J dropped 5 bases, with 6 bases sitting between them. Germline CDR1 reads SGHKS; CDR2 reads YYEKEE (reference sequence). This CDR3 is built from 12 residues. CDR3 nucleotides: TGTGCCAGCAGCTTGATAGTGACTGAAGCTTTCTTT. Its protein product is CASSLIVTEAFF.

The rearrangement links TRBV27 to TRBJ2-7, with D possibly matching TRBD1 (6 bases). The CDR3 has 14 amino acids. Germline V gene sequence: CDR1 MNHEY, CDR2 SMNVEV (reference sequence). V lost 8 bases and J lost 4, with 18 bases in between. CDR3 in amino acids: CASGSRRTEYEQYF. As DNA, the CDR3 is TGTGCCAGCGGATCACGACGGACAGAATACGAGCAGTACTTC.

The chain links TRBV7-9 to TRBJ1-1; no definite D call. Germline V gene lookup returns CDR1 SEHNR and CDR2 FQNEAQ (reference sequence). Trimming removed 1 base from V and 3 bases from J, with 9 bases in between. The CDR3 has 14 residues. CDR3 sequence (DNA): TGTGCCAGCAGCTTAGGGGTTGGGGACACTGAAGCTTTCTTT. It encodes CASSLGVGDTEAFF.

The chain is built from TRBV7-6 and TRBJ1-2; D may be TRBD1 (6 bases). The CDR3 extends over 16 amino acids. V lost 4 bases and J 4 bases, leaving 19 bases between the germline ends. Per the germline V gene, CDR1 is SGHVS and CDR2 is FNYEAQ. CDR3 loop: CASSSVGGGSSYGYTF. The CDR3, as DNA: TGTGCCAGCAGCTCCGTTGGGGGGGGCTCCAGCTATGGCTACACCTTC.

This clonotype was detected only a few times. J is TRBJ1-1 and V is TRBV29-1; D possibly corresponds to TRBD1 (5 bases). Per germline, CDR1 SQVTM and CDR2 ANQGSEA. V was trimmed by 5 bases and J by 0 bases, leaving 13 bases between them. The CDR3 length is 14 residues. The CDR3 coding sequence is TGCAGCGTTTCGGGGACTATTTTGAACACTGAAGCTTTCTTT. It is translated as CSVSGTILNTEAFF.

This rearrangement joins TRBV7-9 to TRBJ1-5; D is ambiguous. From germline, CDR1 is SEHNR and CDR2 FQNEAQ (reference sequence). V was pared by 1 base and J by 3 bases, with 7 bases between. The CDR3 is made up of 14 amino acids. CDR3 region: CASSLGTANQPQHF. The DNA of the CDR3 is TGTGCCAGCAGCTTAGGGACTGCCAATCAGCCCCAGCATTTT.

This clonotype has a count of ten or more. The chain joins TRBV7-2 to TRBJ2-3, with a tentative D call TRBD2 (5 bases). The V gene lost 3 bases and the J gene lost 0 bases, with 10 bases spanning the gap. The CDR3 runs 15 residues. Germline CDR1 SGHTA, CDR2 FQGNSA. This CDR3 reads CASSLRTRSTDTQYF. The CDR3 coding sequence is TGTGCCAGCAGCTTGAGGACTCGCAGCACAGATACGCAGTATTTT.

The V call is TRBV7-8, the J call TRBJ1-5, with 7 bases that match TRBD1. Germline V gives CDR1 SGHVS, CDR2 FQNEAQ. This CDR3 spans 14 amino acids. Trimming removed 3 bases from V and 4 bases from J; junction bases left unmatched: 3. The CDR3 DNA sequence: TGTGCCAGCAGCTTCGGGACAGATAATCAGCCCCAGCATTTT. Residues: CASSFGTDNQPQHF.

V gene TRBV12-5 combines with J gene TRBJ1-5; unclear D gene. The germline CDR1 and CDR2 sequences are LGHNT and FRNRAP. The V end was cut by 3 bases, the J end by 5 bases, with 14 bases between. The CDR3 has 15 amino acids. The CDR3 region is CASGFVGNRDQPQHF. In DNA form, the CDR3 reads TGTGCTAGTGGTTTCGTCGGGAATCGAGATCAGCCCCAGCATTTT.

This rearrangement joins TRBV12-3 or TRBV12-4 to TRBJ1-1; tentative D call: TRBD1 (5 bases). This CDR3 comprises 15 residues. V was pared by 5 bases and J by 2 bases, with 15 bases between. CDR3 DNA sequence: TGTGCCAGCAGTAGAATCGGGACGGGTAACACTGAAGCTTTCTTT. It encodes CASSRIGTGNTEAFF.

This clonotype has more than one count but fewer than ten. The chain combines TRBV7-8 with TRBJ2-7; 8 positions match TRBD1. Per the germline V gene, CDR1 is SGHVS and CDR2 is FQNEAQ. The V gene end was trimmed by 2 bases and the J gene end by 1 base; junction bases not matched to a gene: 7. This CDR3 has 16 residues. CDR3 sequence reads: CASSLRRQGPSYEQYF. As DNA, the CDR3 is TGTGCCAGCAGCTTAAGGCGACAGGGGCCTTCCTACGAGCAGTACTTC.

The chain links TRBV28 to TRBJ2-3, with D possibly being TRBD2 (6 bases). There are 14 residues in the CDR3. Germline CDR1 MDHEN, CDR2 SYDVKM. V lost 5 bases, J lost 5 bases, and 14 bases lay in between. The CDR3 is CASSPQTSGDTQYF. DNA of the CDR3: TGTGCCAGCAGTCCCCAGACTAGTGGAGATACGCAGTATTTT. The whole variable domain, filled in from reference TRBV28 and TRBJ2-3, reads DVKVTQSSRYLVKRTGEKVFLECVQDMDHENMFWYRQDPGLGLRLIYFSYDVKMKEKGDIPEGYSVSREKKERFSLILESASTNQTSMYLCASSPQTSGDTQYFGPGTRLTVL.

V is TRBV12-3 or TRBV12-4 and J is TRBJ2-7; unclear D gene. The CDR3 is 11 residues long. V was shortened by 6 bases and J by 2 bases, with 5 bases between the two germline ends. The CDR3 nucleotides read TGTGCCAGCAGGGGTGCCTACGAGCAGTACTTC. As protein: CASRGAYEQYF.

This clonotype was seen a handful of times. The gene calls are TRBV9 and TRBJ1-4, with TRBD1 matching over 7 bases. CDR1 is SGDLS and CDR2 is YYNGEE in the germline V gene. The CDR3 has 16 amino acids. Trimming removed 0 bases from V and 6 bases from J; junction bases left unmatched: 8. The CDR3 loop is CASSVGARGTDEKLFF. The CDR3 DNA follows: TGTGCCAGCAGCGTAGGGGCCAGAGGGACAGATGAAAAACTGTTTTTT.

The chain couples TRBV7-6 to TRBJ2-2; possible D gene TRBD1, 6 bases. V was cut by 2 bases and J by 8 bases, with 18 bases left in between. Germline V gene lookup returns CDR1 SGHVS and CDR2 FNYEAQ. The CDR3 consists of 16 residues. In DNA, the CDR3 is TGTGCCAGCAGCTTAAACTTACCAGGGGAATATGGGGAGCTGTTTTTT. Translated, it gives CASSLNLPGEYGELFF. The complete variable domain, with remaining parts taken from reference TRBV7-6 and TRBJ2-2, reads GAGVSQSPRYKVTKRGQDVALRCDPISGHVSLYWYRQALGQGPEFLTYFNYEAQQDKSGLPNDRFSAERPEGSISTLTIQRTEQRDSAMYRCASSLNLPGEYGELFFGEGSRLTVL.

The gene calls are TRBV5-1 and TRBJ2-7, with TRBD2 matching over 13 bases. The CDR3 has 18 residues. The germline gives CDR1 SGHRS, CDR2 YFSETQ. V shed 5 bases and J 3 bases; nucleotides not matched to a gene: 14. The CDR3: CASSPGTSGVDLIYEQYF. CDR3 nucleotide sequence: TGCGCCAGCAGTCCCGGGACTAGCGGGGTCGACCTAATCTACGAGCAGTACTTC.

The chain uses TRBV11-2 and TRBJ2-7, with 8 nucleotides matching TRBD2. The CDR3 contains 17 residues. Trimming removed 5 bases from V and 2 bases from J; junction bases left unmatched: 14. CDR1 is SGHAT and CDR2 is FQNNGV in the germline V gene. The CDR3 here is CASSHQLGGASAYEQYF. The DNA for the CDR3 is TGTGCCAGCAGCCACCAGCTCGGGGGGGCGTCCGCCTACGAGCAGTACTTC.

This clonotype was observed a few times. The chain links TRBV11-2 to TRBJ2-5; D might be TRBD2 (5 bases). The CDR3 consists of 14 residues. Trimming pared 4 bases from V and 5 bases from J, leaving 14 bases between. The V gene's germline CDR1 is SGHAT and CDR2 FQNNGV. CDR3: CASSSLEGIETQYF. The CDR3 DNA reads as TGTGCCAGCAGCTCCTTAGAGGGAATCGAGACCCAGTACTTC.

This clonotype was found a few times. CDR3 in amino acids: CASSLGAGGPSSYEQYF. The CDR3 region has the DNA TGTGCCAGCAGCTTAGGCGCGGGAGGGCCTAGCTCCTACGAGCAGTACTTC. The rearrangement joins TRBV7-9 to TRBJ2-7, with 9 nucleotides matching TRBD2. From germline, CDR1 is SEHNR and CDR2 FQNEAQ (reference sequence). The CDR3 totals 17 residues. With 1 base clipped from V and 0 bases from J, the junction kept 7 bases outside the gene matches.